Below are 5 T cell receptor beta chains sequenced from a single sample in a study of T cell responses to AZD1222 COVID-19 vaccine. The table came from immunoSEQ multiplex PCR; TCRdb's copy has only in-frame clones and leaves some out. The data show about 140,000 clones, with approximately 88% seen just once and approximately 3% held by the top ten. The starting material was peripheral blood, obtained on day 0 of AZD1222 vaccination. These receptors were collected from an adult in good health.

V usage is TRBV30 and J usage is TRBJ1-2, with D perhaps TRBD1 (6 bases). The CDR3 covers 16 residues. Trimming removed 3 bases from V and 4 bases from J, with 21 bases in between. Germline V gives CDR1 GTSNPN, CDR2 SVGIG (reference sequence). The CDR3 nucleotides are TGTGCCTGGAGAGGCTGGGGGCCGACTTACCCCTATGGCTACACCTTC. Protein product: CAWRGWGPTYPYGYTF.

This sequence joins TRBV14 and TRBJ2-7; possibly TRBD1 for D (6 bases). The CDR3 totals 14 residues. Germline V gene lookup returns CDR1 SGHDN and CDR2 FVKESK. The ends were cut back, 4 bases at V and 0 bases at J, with 10 bases in the middle. The CDR3, as DNA: TGTGCCAGCAGCCGACAGGTTGGCTCCTACGAGCAGTACTTC. Its translation: CASSRQVGSYEQYF.

The chain has TRBV28 and TRBJ2-3; 7 nucleotides align to TRBD2. Trimming cost V 3 bases and J 0 bases; bases outside gene matches: 9. This CDR3 is 17 amino acids long. Germline V gene sequence: CDR1 MDHEN, CDR2 SYDVKM. Here the CDR3 DNA reads TGTGCCAGCAGTTTCCCGGGAGGTCCGCATAGCACAGATACGCAGTATTTT. This translates into CASSFPGGPHSTDTQYF.

This clone showed up just once. The chain couples TRBV20-1 to TRBJ1-5, with a tentative D call TRBD1 (6 bases). The germline V gene has CDR1 DFQATT and CDR2 SNEGSKA (reference sequence). Between the trimmed V and J ends, which lost 3 bases and 5 bases, there was a span of 20 bases. The CDR3 has 16 amino acids. This chain's CDR3 is CSASGTTGNRDQPQHF. The DNA of the CDR3 is TGCAGTGCTAGTGGGACTACAGGGAATAGAGATCAGCCCCAGCATTTT.

The V call is TRBV6-1, the J call TRBJ2-7; 9 nucleotides align to TRBD2. Germline loops: CDR1 MNHNS, CDR2 SASEGT. Losses at the gene ends were 1 base for V and 2 bases for J; bases not matched to a gene: 3. The CDR3 has 15 amino acids. The CDR3 coding sequence is TGTGCCAGCAGTGAAGGGACTAGCGTCGCCTACGAGCAGTACTTC. The encoded protein is CASSEGTSVAYEQYF.